This T cell receptor beta chain appears in the sequencing data of a study of Tregs in tolerant kidney transplant recipients. On the study more broadly: A 3-day belatacept mixed lymphocyte reaction, sometimes plus 5-day graft donor restimulation, preceded CD4+CD25+CD127- sorting. Overall study findings and caveats: Findings come from small patient numbers and require larger validation. Biological reproducibility was not directly addressed, but technical replication error appeared minimal.

The CDR3 consists of 15 residues. Germline CDR1 is SNHLY and CDR2 is FYNNEI. V was pared by 6 bases and J by 1 base, with 14 bases between. About this clone: The target antigen is unknown.

Profiled with immunoSEQ multiplex PCR; TCRdb holds only in-frame clones, not every one. The sample carries approximately 20,000 clones, about three fifths recorded once. This sequence originates from a human donor in good health. The sequencing sample was made of Tregs from blood cultured with allogeneic cells. The chain recombines TRBV2 with TRBJ2-3, with a tentative D call TRBD1 (6 bases). This chain's CDR3 is CASRATGSGTDTQYF. CDR3 coding DNA: TGTGCCAGCAGGGCAACAGGGTCGGGCACAGATACGCAGTATTTT.